These 20 T cell receptor beta chains were all obtained from the same sample, sequenced in a study of OX40 agonist ivuxolimab in advanced cancers. Libraries were prepared by immunoSEQ multiplex PCR; TCRdb keeps only in-frame clonotypes and omits some of them. Of some 39,000 clones detected, about 90% appear once; the ten largest clones hold 4.5% to 6%. The starting material was CD4+ or CD8+ T cells sorted from blood, obtained in a trial of the OX40 agonist ivuxolimab. The source is an adult with an advanced solid tumor such as melanoma, head and neck, liver or kidney cancer.

The chain has TRBV7-3 and TRBJ2-1, with D possibly being TRBD1 or TRBD2 (5 bases each). This CDR3 has 14 residues. V was cut by 4 bases and J by 2 bases, with 9 bases left in between. The germline CDR1 and CDR2 sequences are SGHTA and FQGTGA. Here the CDR3 DNA reads TGTGCCAGCAGCTCACCGGGACCCTACAATGAGCAGTTCTTC. It translates to CASSSPGPYNEQFF.

The rearrangement links TRBV2 to TRBJ2-7, with no clear D. CDR3 length: 11 amino acids. Trimming shortened V by 4 bases and J by 9 bases, and 10 bases separated the two germline ends. The germline gives CDR1 SNHLY, CDR2 FYNNEI. CDR3 amino acids: CASSVPAPQYF. The CDR3 DNA is TGTGCCAGCAGTGTCCCGGCCCCGCAGTACTTC.

The rearrangement joins TRBV9 to TRBJ2-1; D may be TRBD2 (6 bases). Germline V gene sequence: CDR1 SGDLS, CDR2 YYNGEE. V lost 0 bases to trimming and J lost 7 bases, with 11 bases between them. The CDR3 is 14 residues long. CDR3 bases: TGTGCCAGCAGCGTAGTCGGGAGTAAGAATGAGCAGTTCTTC. Protein: CASSVVGSKNEQFF.

The V gene is TRBV2, the J gene TRBJ2-1; maybe TRBD2 (5 bases). CDR3 length equals 14 residues. Trimming cost V 4 bases and J 9 bases, with 16 bases left between them. Germline V lookup: CDR1 SNHLY, CDR2 FYNNEI. CDR3 amino acids: CASSVGLATGEQFF. As DNA, the CDR3 is TGTGCCAGCAGTGTAGGTCTAGCTACGGGTGAGCAGTTCTTC.

The gene calls are TRBV7-3 and TRBJ2-1, with 9 bases matching TRBD2. This CDR3 has 15 amino acids. V lost 6 bases to trimming and J lost 6 bases; unmatched junction nucleotides: 9. Germline assignment: CDR1 SGHTA and CDR2 FQGTGA. The CDR3: CASRPPGLAINEQFF. The CDR3, as DNA: TGTGCCAGCAGGCCGCCGGGACTAGCCATCAATGAGCAGTTCTTC.

This clone was counted a single time. The chain recombines TRBV4-1 with TRBJ2-4; D gene uncertain. Trimming cost V 0 bases and J 6 bases, with 6 bases left between them. This CDR3 comprises 13 residues. Germline V gene sequence: CDR1 MGHRA, CDR2 YSYEKL. CDR3 amino acids: CASSQDKGNIQYF. Written as DNA, the CDR3 is TGCGCCAGCAGCCAAGATAAGGGAAACATTCAGTACTTC.

This clone was seen only once. CDR3 bases: TGTGCCAGCAGTGAACAAAACTCTGGGGCCAACGTCCTGACTTTC. The encoded protein is CASSEQNSGANVLTF. The chain couples TRBV6-4 to TRBJ2-6; no firm D call. The germline V gene has CDR1 MRHNA and CDR2 SNTAGT. The CDR3 sequence is 15 residues long. The V end lost 3 bases, the J end lost 0 bases, and 6 bases lay between the germline ends.

The chain couples TRBV27 to TRBJ2-4, with TRBD1 identical over 8 bases. The V gene end was trimmed by 10 bases and the J gene end by 0 bases; junction bases not matched to a gene: 8. The germline CDR1 and CDR2 sequences are MNHEY and SMNVEV (reference sequence). This CDR3 has 15 amino acids. CDR3 bases: TGTGCCACCCCCCCCAGGGGGCAAGCCAAAAACATTCAGTACTTC. Translation gives CATPPRGQAKNIQYF.

The rearrangement uses TRBV5-1 and TRBJ2-2, with D possibly called TRBD1 or TRBD2 (6 bases each). Germline CDR1 is SGHRS and CDR2 is YFSETQ. CDR3 length: 14 amino acids. Trimming left V 5 bases short and J 5 bases short, with 13 bases between. The CDR3 loop is CASSLGGRTGELFF. The CDR3, as DNA: TGCGCCAGCAGTTTAGGGGGGCGAACCGGGGAGCTGTTTTTT. The full variable domain, with the rest looked up from reference TRBV5-1 and TRBJ2-2, is KAGVTQTPRYLIKTRGQQVTLSCSPISGHRSVSWYQQTPGQGLQFLFEYFSETQRNKGNFPGRFSGRQFSNSRSEMNVSTLELGDSALYLCASSLGGRTGELFFGEGSRLTVL.

The rearrangement uses TRBV5-1 and TRBJ2-3; perhaps TRBD1 as D (7 bases). V was cut by 1 base and J by 3 bases, with 12 bases left in between. This CDR3 region has 15 residues. The germline V gene has CDR1 SGHRS and CDR2 YFSETQ. The CDR3 DNA reads TGCGCCAGCAGCTTGCGACAGGGAGGTACAGATACGCAGTATTTT. Translating it yields CASSLRQGGTDTQYF.

This rearrangement joins TRBV28 to TRBJ2-1; 8 bases map to TRBD2. The CDR3 is 15 residues long. CDR1 is MDHEN, CDR2 SYDVKM, per germline. J was trimmed by 5 bases and V by 6 bases; bases with no gene match: 9. The DNA for the CDR3 is TGTGCCAGCAGCTCTAGACTAGCGCCAAACAATGAGCAGTTCTTC. Its translation: CASSSRLAPNNEQFF.

The chain combines TRBV5-1 with TRBJ2-5; 9 positions agree with TRBD1. This CDR3 contains 15 residues. Germline loops: CDR1 SGHRS, CDR2 YFSETQ. Trimming at V came to 2 bases and at J to 4 bases, leaving 6 bases not matched to a gene. The CDR3 DNA sequence: TGCGCCAGCAGCTTATCCGGGACAGGGATAGAGACCCAGTACTTC. It yields the protein CASSLSGTGIETQYF.

The chain has TRBV5-1 and TRBJ2-5; D gene ambiguous. The germline CDR1 and CDR2 sequences are SGHRS and YFSETQ. The CDR3 has 12 amino acids. V was pared by 3 bases and J by 5 bases, with 8 bases between. The CDR3: CASSWNGETQYF. The CDR3 coding sequence is TGCGCCAGCAGCTGGAACGGGGAGACCCAGTACTTC.

V is TRBV30 and J is TRBJ2-7; weak D call: TRBD2 (5 bases). Germline V gives CDR1 GTSNPN, CDR2 SVGIG (reference sequence). V lost 3 bases and J 2 bases, leaving 17 bases between the germline ends. The CDR3 has 15 residues. In DNA, the CDR3 is TGTGCCTGGAGCATTGCAGGAACTAGGGCCTACGAGCAGTACTTC. As protein: CAWSIAGTRAYEQYF. Drawing the rest from reference TRBV30 and TRBJ2-7, the complete variable domain is SQTIHQWPATLVQPVGSPLSLECTVEGTSNPNLYWYRQAAGRGLQLLFYSVGIGQISSEVPQNLSASRPQDRQFILSSKKLLLSDSGFYLCAWSIAGTRAYEQYFGPGTRLTVT.

V gene TRBV5-1 combines with J gene TRBJ2-3; 14 bases are a match to TRBD2. From germline, CDR1 is SGHRS and CDR2 YFSETQ. Trimming removed 3 bases from V and 6 bases from J; junction bases left unmatched: 6. CDR3 length equals 16 residues. CDR3 coding DNA: TGCGCCAGCAGCTCGGGACTAGCGGGAGCGAGTGATACGCAGTATTTT. It encodes CASSSGLAGASDTQYF. Complete variable domain (other parts from reference TRBV5-1 and TRBJ2-3): KAGVTQTPRYLIKTRGQQVTLSCSPISGHRSVSWYQQTPGQGLQFLFEYFSETQRNKGNFPGRFSGRQFSNSRSEMNVSTLELGDSALYLCASSSGLAGASDTQYFGPGTRLTVL.

The rearrangement uses TRBV19 and TRBJ2-2, with TRBD1 identical over 11 bases. The germline V gene encodes CDR1 LNHDA and CDR2 SQIVND (reference sequence). This CDR3 has 17 residues. Trimming cost V 5 bases and J 8 bases; bases outside gene matches: 13. CDR3 residues: CASSADRTGGVPGELFF. In DNA form, the CDR3 reads TGTGCCAGTAGTGCGGACAGGACAGGGGGCGTTCCGGGGGAGCTGTTTTTT.

The genes are TRBV7-9 and TRBJ2-3; D is unresolved. Germline V gene lookup returns CDR1 SEHNR and CDR2 FQNEAQ (reference sequence). The CDR3 is 16 residues long. Trimming stripped 4 bases from V and 0 bases from J, with 14 bases between. The CDR3 DNA is TGTGCCAGCAGCTCAAGGTGGCCAAATAGCACAGATACGCAGTATTTT. Translation gives CASSSRWPNSTDTQYF.

The rearrangement links TRBV6-5 to TRBJ2-3; 7 bases agree with TRBD2. Trimming removed 1 base from V and 9 bases from J; junction bases left unmatched: 10. Germline V gene sequence: CDR1 MNHEY, CDR2 SVGAGI. This CDR3 has 15 residues. The CDR3 region has the DNA TGTGCCAGCAGTTACTATCAGGCGGGGGAGGAAACGCAGTATTTT. It yields the protein CASSYYQAGEETQYF.

This chain uses TRBV9 with TRBJ2-7, with 12 bases that match TRBD1. Germline V CDR1 and CDR2: SGDLS, YYNGEE. The V and J ends lost 1 base and 3 bases, in that order; junction bases with no gene match: 5. The CDR3 length is 16 residues. The CDR3 is CASSVRGTGGFYEQYF. The CDR3 nucleotides are TGTGCCAGCAGCGTACGAGGGACAGGGGGCTTCTACGAGCAGTACTTC.

The chain uses TRBV21-1 and TRBJ1-1; the table's D call, TRBD1, was not checked against the DNA. TRBV21-1 is a pseudogene locus. The CDR3 sequence is 16 residues long. This CDR3 is CASSKVGGGVNTEAFF. DNA for the CDR3: TGTGCCAGCAGCAAAGTTGGAGGGGGCGTAAACACTGAAGCTTTCTTT.